This T cell receptor (beta chain) derives from a study of blood T cells in healthy people across ages. Whole-study findings and limits: Age showed a roughly linear inverse relationship with TCR beta diversity per million T cells.

A sample-barcoded 5' primer and a J-beta primer mix were used in a second PCR of roughly 7 to 11 cycles. TCRdb reprocessed the 5' RACE reads with MiXCR, giving one entry per CDR3 protein. The data contain fewer than 1,000,000 distinct CDR3 sequences, 40% to 50% of them singletons. With respect to this clonotype: Its antigen is not known.

RNA extraction gave at least 5.5 micrograms of total RNA per sample. The source material was blood. The TCR originated in a man between 60 and 75 years old in good health.

The CDR3 protein is CASILAAVPTEAFF. The CDR3 DNA sequence: TGTGCCAGCATCCTAGCTGCGGTCCCCACTGAAGCTTTCTTT. The chain recombines TRBV6-1 with TRBJ1-1; no definite D call. CDR3 size: 14 residues. Looked up from germline, CDR1 is MNHNS and CDR2 is SASEGT. The V gene lost 7 bases and the J gene lost 4 bases, with 16 bases spanning the gap.